The next 9 T cell receptor beta chains were all read from a single sample in a study of vaccination effects on CD4 cells after COVID-19. Generated by immunoSEQ multiplex PCR, the TCRdb table keeps only in-frame clones and is missing some. The table includes tens of thousands of clones, roughly 70% detected once. Their recognized antigens are unknown. Expansion with viral peptide pools was applied to antigen-specific CD4+ T cells by the ViraFEST assay prior to sequencing. The culture ran for 10 days before CD4+ T cells were isolated. Absence of prior SARS-CoV-2 infection characterized the vaccine recipients, who showed negative nucleocapsid antibodies. Sample: CD4+ T cells from PBMCs cultured with SARS-CoV-2 spike peptides, taken before COVID-19 vaccination. The receptors shown here come from a human donor who received a COVID-19 vaccine.

V usage is TRBV29-1 and J usage is TRBJ2-5; TRBD2 is a possible D gene (6 bases). The CDR3 runs to 15 residues. From germline, CDR1 is SQVTM and CDR2 ANQGSEA. Trimming pared 3 bases from V and 7 bases from J, leaving 21 bases between. The CDR3 region has the DNA TGCAGCGTTGAGTCCCCAACTCACGTGGGGGGGACCCAGTACTTC. Its translation is CSVESPTHVGGTQYF.

This sequence joins TRBV5-1 and TRBJ2-7; the D gene could be TRBD1 or TRBD2 (5 bases each). The CDR3 extends over 14 amino acids. V lost 0 bases and J lost 0, with 7 bases in between. CDR1 and CDR2 from the germline V gene are SGHRS and YFSETQ. The CDR3: CASSLDGASYEQYF. The CDR3 DNA sequence: TGCGCCAGCAGCTTGGACGGGGCCTCCTACGAGCAGTACTTC.

The genes are TRBV5-4 and TRBJ2-1; 7 bases are a match to TRBD2. The junction had 3 bases not matched to a gene; V was cut back by 1 base and J by 2 bases. This CDR3 is 15 amino acids long. Germline CDR1 and CDR2: SGHNT and YYREEE (reference sequence). The CDR3 spells CASSLPGGPYNEQFF. The CDR3 nucleotides are TGTGCCAGCAGCTTGCCGGGGGGACCCTACAATGAGCAGTTCTTC. The variable domain in full, completed from reference TRBV5-4 and TRBJ2-1, reads ETGVTQSPTHLIKTRGQQVTLRCSSQSGHNTVSWYQQALGQGPQFIFQYYREEENGRGNFPPRFSGLQFPNYSSELNVNALELDDSALYLCASSLPGGPYNEQFFGPGTRLTVL.

The rearrangement links TRBV5-1 to TRBJ2-1, with TRBD2 matching 7 bases. In germline, CDR1 is SGHRS, CDR2 YFSETQ. J gave up 5 bases and V 3 bases, and 5 bases lay outside the gene matches. The CDR3 covers 14 residues. CDR3 amino acids: CASSSSGIHNEQFF. CDR3 DNA sequence: TGCGCCAGCAGCTCCAGCGGGATACACAATGAGCAGTTCTTC.

The chain recombines TRBV9 with TRBJ2-1; either TRBD1 or TRBD2 may fit D (6 bases each). The CDR3 sequence is 17 residues long. V was shortened by 3 bases and J by 3 bases, with 19 bases between the two germline ends. Germline CDR1 and CDR2: SGDLS and YYNGEE. CDR3 region: CASSAGARMGGYNEQFF. The CDR3 DNA reads TGTGCCAGCAGCGCGGGGGCCCGGATGGGAGGCTACAATGAGCAGTTCTTC.

The CDR3 reads CASSVGGTGGKYGYTF. The CDR3 nucleotides are TGTGCCAGCAGCGTCGGGGGGACAGGGGGGAAATATGGCTACACCTTC. The rearrangement links TRBV9 to TRBJ1-2; 11 bases fit TRBD1. V lost 2 bases and J lost 5; bases outside the gene matches: 8. Germline lookup yields CDR1 SGDLS and CDR2 YYNGEE. The CDR3 is 16 residues long. The full variable domain, with the rest looked up from reference TRBV9 and TRBJ1-2, is DSGVTQTPKHLITATGQRVTLRCSPRSGDLSVYWYQQSLDQGLQFLIQYYNGEERAKGNILERFSAQQFPDLHSELNLSSLELGDSALYFCASSVGGTGGKYGYTFGSGTRLTVV.

The chain joins TRBV27 to TRBJ2-4, with D maybe TRBD1 (5 bases). V was clipped by 5 bases and J by 1 base, with 15 bases between them. CDR3 length equals 16 residues. Germline assignment: CDR1 MNHEY and CDR2 SMNVEV (reference sequence). CDR3 nucleotides: TGTGCCAGCAGTACACGACCCGACAGCGCCAAAAACATTCAGTACTTC. This sequence encodes CASSTRPDSAKNIQYF.

DNA of the CDR3: TGCGCCAGCAGCCCGCAGACTAGCGGTTTCTACAATGAGCAGTTCTTC. Amino acids: CASSPQTSGFYNEQFF. V usage is TRBV5-1 and J usage is TRBJ2-1; 9 positions agree with TRBD2. Germline V CDR1 and CDR2: SGHRS, YFSETQ. The length of the CDR3 is 16 residues. Losses at the gene ends were 4 bases for V and 3 bases for J; bases not matched to a gene: 8.

The chain links TRBV12-3 or TRBV12-4 to TRBJ1-1; D gene unclear. The CDR3 consists of 11 residues. V gave up 5 bases and J gave up 8 bases, with 9 bases separating them. In DNA form, the CDR3 reads TGTGCCAGCAGTCAGATAGACGAAGCTTTCTTT. It specifies CASSQIDEAFF.